This note documents a single T cell receptor (beta chain) sequence. This sample was taken from a study of shared clonotypes between healthy human individuals. Looking at the study overall: Each donor's CD8 memory used one plate, CD8 naive two, each CD4 subset three.

Trimming stripped 6 bases from V and 3 bases from J, with 14 bases between. CDR3 length: 15 residues. The germline V gene encodes CDR1 SEHNR and CDR2 FQNEAQ (reference sequence). A CD45RA-negative memory subset and a CD45RA+ naive subset were separated from the CD4+ cells. The run depth of the assay was deep. Researchers divided each subset's genomic DNA evenly across several immunoSEQ plates. Libraries were prepared by immunoSEQ multiplex PCR; TCRdb keeps only in-frame clonotypes and omits some of them. The profile covers more than 1.2 million clones, with less than 99% appearing a single time and over 0.3% taken by the ten largest.

This chain uses TRBV7-9 with TRBJ1-4; a possible D gene is TRBD1 (5 bases). What was sequenced was naive CD4+ T cells sorted from blood. Sample subset: CD45RA+ positively selected. The source is a man aged 25-45 years in good health. CDR3 nucleotide sequence: TGTGCCAGCAGGGCCAGCGGGGGAGCTAATGAAAAACTGTTTTTT. Translated: CASRASGGANEKLFF.